Below are 6 T cell receptor beta chains sequenced from a single sample in a study of OX40 agonist ivuxolimab in advanced cancers. Generated by immunoSEQ multiplex PCR, the TCRdb table keeps only in-frame clones and is missing some. Counted here are around 100,000 clones, 75% to 90% occurring once; the ten biggest clones make up approximately 0.3%. The sample in question was CD4+ or CD8+ T cells sorted from blood, obtained in a trial of the OX40 agonist ivuxolimab. The receptor source for this set is an adult with an advanced solid tumor such as melanoma, head and neck, liver or kidney cancer.

Only a few counts were recorded for this clone. The chain combines TRBV5-1 with TRBJ2-1; TRBD1 is a possible D gene (5 bases). The CDR3 runs to 16 residues. In germline, CDR1 is SGHRS, CDR2 YFSETQ. Trimming took 1 base from V and 2 from J, leaving 13 bases between them. The CDR3 protein is CASSLSSGLTYNEQFF. CDR3 DNA: TGCGCCAGCAGCTTGAGTTCAGGGCTTACCTACAATGAGCAGTTCTTC.

The V gene is TRBV19, the J gene TRBJ1-5; 7 nucleotides line up with TRBD1. Trimming took 5 bases from V and 1 from J; bases not matched to a gene: 5. From germline, CDR1 is LNHDA and CDR2 SQIVND (reference sequence). CDR3 length: 15 amino acids. CDR3 coding DNA: TGTGCCAGTAGTCCCCGGACAGGAAGCAATCAGCCCCAGCATTTT. Translation: CASSPRTGSNQPQHF.

The rearrangement links TRBV5-4 to TRBJ2-7; TRBD2 aligns across 13 bases. This CDR3 has 17 amino acids. The germline CDR1 and CDR2 sequences are SGHNT and YYREEE (reference sequence). Losses at the gene ends were 2 bases for V and 6 bases for J; bases not matched to a gene: 11. The CDR3 protein is CASSFGLAGETEGEQYF. The CDR3 DNA is TGTGCCAGCAGCTTCGGACTAGCGGGAGAGACGGAGGGCGAGCAGTACTTC.

The CDR3 sequence is CASSSRAGGIYNEQFF. CDR3 DNA: TGTGCCAGCAGTTCTCGGGCGGGAGGGATCTACAATGAGCAGTTCTTC. V usage is TRBV6-5 and J usage is TRBJ2-1; 9 bases are a match to TRBD2. Germline V gives CDR1 MNHEY, CDR2 SVGAGI. The CDR3 covers 16 residues. J gave up 3 bases and V 4 bases, and 7 bases lay outside the gene matches.

The chain links TRBV27 to TRBJ1-1; 7 bases align to TRBD1. Trimming cost V 2 bases and J 4 bases; bases outside gene matches: 13. The germline V gene has CDR1 MNHEY and CDR2 SMNVEV (reference sequence). There are 17 residues in the CDR3. CDR3 in DNA: TGTGCCAGCAGTTTAGGTGCCGGACAGGTGAGGGGCACTGAAGCTTTCTTT. It specifies CASSLGAGQVRGTEAFF.

This chain connects TRBV28 to TRBJ2-7; 9 nucleotides agree with TRBD1. The CDR3 has 15 amino acids. Germline V CDR1 and CDR2: MDHEN, SYDVKM. After removal of 8 bases from V and 0 bases from J, the junction contained 8 bases not matched to a gene. The DNA for the CDR3 is TGTGCCAGCCTAACTGACAGGGGGTCCTCCTACGAGCAGTACTTC. Translated: CASLTDRGSSYEQYF.